The sample holds one count of the clone carrying this T cell receptor beta chain. Its antigen remains unknown. The data stem from a study of cytomegalovirus exposure and HLA in healthy donors. Study results and caveats: The classifier reportedly diagnosed cytomegalovirus status with high specificity and sensitivity. Cytomegalovirus association was listed for approximately 160 TCR beta chains.

The assay was immunoSEQ multiplex PCR, and TCRdb's table has in-frame clones only and misses some. The repertoire holds some 110,000 clones, with around nine tenths as singletons. CDR1 and CDR2 from the germline V gene are LGHNA and YSLEER. V trimming: 4 bases; J trimming: 4 bases; junction bases outside the gene matches: 12. CDR3 length: 16 amino acids. The source is a man aged 18 to 29 in good health and CMV-seropositive. The chain links TRBV4-3 to TRBJ1-1, with 7 nucleotides matching TRBD1. The sample was PBMCs. The CDR3 loop reads CASSPPTGSRATEAFF. The CDR3 region has the DNA TGCGCCAGCAGCCCTCCGACAGGGTCGCGGGCCACTGAAGCTTTCTTT.